Presented here are 20 T cell receptor beta chains from one specimen sequenced in a study of Ad26.COV2.S vaccination and SARS-CoV-2 variants (TCRdb year 2021). What the treatment or condition label conveys for this sample: approximately 18 received Ad26.COV2.S at low or high dose, single or two shots; about 5 received placebo; per-sample allocation not given. For vaccine and placebo recipients, the sequenced repertoires came from samples collected on day 63 after the first injection. The method behind the library was the immunoSEQ multiplex PCR assay. TCRdb obtained this table from immuneACCESS and retained in-frame rearrangements with V and J assigned. These tables miss some clones; where compared with another copy, unresolved V genes account for less than half of the shortfall, and the remainder is unexplained. This sample has 350,000 to 450,000 clones in its table, and roughly four fifths of those were observed once. About 7.4% of the sample lies in the top ten.

The source was peripheral blood, collected in a trial of Ad26.COV2.S vaccine versus placebo. Receptors were obtained from a person aged 18-60 years who received the Ad26.COV2.S COVID-19 vaccine or a placebo.

The chain is built from TRBV30 and TRBJ1-4; D is undetermined. CDR1 and CDR2 (germline): GTSNPN, SVGIG (reference sequence). V lost 2 bases, J lost 8 bases, and 15 bases lay in between. The CDR3 length is 14 residues. CDR3 residues: CAWSTPGFKEKLFF. For the CDR3, the DNA is TGTGCCTGGAGTACCCCGGGATTCAAGGAAAAACTGTTTTTT. The variable domain in full, completed from reference TRBV30 and TRBJ1-4, reads SQTIHQWPATLVQPVGSPLSLECTVEGTSNPNLYWYRQAAGRGLQLLFYSVGIGQISSEVPQNLSASRPQDRQFILSSKKLLLSDSGFYLCAWSTPGFKEKLFFGSGTQLSVL.

The rearrangement links TRBV10-3 to TRBJ2-3; perhaps TRBD2 as D (6 bases). V lost 0 bases, J lost 0 bases, and 10 bases lay in between. This CDR3 is 16 amino acids long. Germline V CDR1 and CDR2: ENHRY, SYGVKD. CDR3 residues: CAISESAGPSTDTQYF. CDR3 in DNA: TGTGCCATCAGTGAGTCGGCGGGGCCTAGCACAGATACGCAGTATTTT.

This clone was counted once. The chain joins TRBV2 to TRBJ1-5, with 7 bases that match TRBD1. Germline V gene data show CDR1 as SNHLY and CDR2 as FYNNEI. The CDR3 runs to 14 residues. V lost 4 bases to trimming and J lost 5 bases; unmatched junction nucleotides: 5. CDR3 sequence: CASSGRQGYQPQHF. Here the CDR3 DNA reads TGTGCCAGCAGTGGACGACAGGGTTATCAGCCCCAGCATTTT.

This clone was seen a handful of times. The J gene is TRBJ2-7, the V gene TRBV6-5, with D unclear. Between the trimmed V and J ends, which lost 4 bases and 7 bases, there was a span of 17 bases. The germline CDR1 and CDR2 sequences are MNHEY and SVGAGI. This CDR3 is 14 amino acids long. The CDR3 loop reads CASSLLGPGGEQYF. The CDR3 DNA follows: TGTGCCAGCAGTTTACTCGGACCGGGCGGAGAGCAGTACTTC.

This clone has a handful of counts. The chain recombines TRBV7-9 with TRBJ1-3; possibly TRBD1 for D (5 bases). CDR1 SEHNR and CDR2 FQNEAQ come from the germline V gene (reference sequence). V was trimmed by 1 base and J by 2 bases, leaving 6 bases between them. The CDR3 is 14 amino acids. CDR3 bases: TGTGCCAGCAGCTTAGAACAGGCTGGAAACACCATATATTTT. Translation gives CASSLEQAGNTIYF. Looking up the rest from reference TRBV7-9 and TRBJ1-3 gives the full variable domain: DTGVSQNPRHKITKRGQNVTFRCDPISEHNRLYWYRQTLGQGPEFLTYFQNEAQLEKSRLLSDRFSAERPKGSFSTLEIQRTEQGDSAMYLCASSLEQAGNTIYFGEGSWLTVV.

This chain links TRBV27 with TRBJ1-3; D is ambiguous. Germline CDR1 MNHEY, CDR2 SMNVEV (reference sequence). The CDR3 contains 14 residues. With 3 bases removed from V and 3 bases from J, the gap between germline ends came to 9 bases. The CDR3 region has the DNA TGTGCCAGCAGTTTGAGGGCCTTTGGAAACACCATATATTTT. Protein sequence: CASSLRAFGNTIYF.

The chain is built from TRBV29-1 and TRBJ1-1, with 8 positions matching TRBD1. Germline values: CDR1 SQVTM, CDR2 ANQGSEA. The CDR3 length is 13 residues. Losses at the gene ends were 5 bases for V and 1 base for J; bases not matched to a gene: 3. The CDR3 coding sequence is TGCAGCGTTTTTGGGACAGGGAACACTGAAGCTTTCTTT. Protein: CSVFGTGNTEAFF. Supplemented by reference TRBV29-1 and TRBJ1-1, the full variable domain reads SAVISQKPSRDICQRGTSLTIQCQVDSQVTMMFWYRQQPGQSLTLIATANQGSEATYESGFVIDKFPISRPNLTFSTLTVSNMSPEDSSIYLCSVFGTGNTEAFFGQGTRLTVV.

This clone was found once. The chain carries TRBV11-2 and TRBJ2-7; D gene uncertain. Trimming took 3 bases from V and 6 from J, leaving 12 bases between them. The CDR3 spans 13 residues. Germline CDR1 is SGHAT and CDR2 is FQNNGV. CDR3 coding DNA: TGTGCCAGCAGCTTTGAAATCGGGTTCGAGCAGTACTTC. It encodes CASSFEIGFEQYF.

The rearrangement joins TRBV4-2 to TRBJ2-1; D unresolved. Germline V gene data show CDR1 as LGHNA and CDR2 as YNFKEQ. CDR3 length: 14 amino acids. Trimming removed 1 base from V and 8 bases from J, with 12 bases in between. As DNA, the CDR3 is TGTGCCAGCAGCCAAGTGCGGTTTCTGGATGAGCAGTTCTTC. It translates to CASSQVRFLDEQFF.

The chain employs TRBV5-4 and TRBJ2-1, with D uncertain. This CDR3 spans 13 amino acids. V lost 4 bases and J lost 0, with 5 bases in between. Per germline, CDR1 SGHNT and CDR2 YYREEE (reference sequence). Here the CDR3 DNA reads TGTGCCAGCAGCCCGGGCTCCTACAATGAGCAGTTCTTC. Its protein is CASSPGSYNEQFF.

The rearrangement uses TRBV18 and TRBJ2-4; no clear D gene. V gave up 3 bases and J gave up 2 bases, with 11 bases separating them. Germline V CDR1 and CDR2: KGHSH, LQKENI. CDR3 size: 15 residues. In DNA form, the CDR3 reads TGTGCCAGCTCACCCCCGATGGGGACCAAAAACATTCAGTACTTC. Its translation is CASSPPMGTKNIQYF.

The chain has TRBV27 and TRBJ1-6; TRBD1 agrees at 11 bases. Per the germline V gene, CDR1 is MNHEY and CDR2 is SMNVEV (reference sequence). Trimming at V came to 1 base and at J to 7 bases, leaving 9 bases not matched to a gene. The CDR3 is 18 residues long. The CDR3 region has the DNA TGTGCCAGCAGTTTATACTGGGGACAGGGGGTCGGGAATTCACCCCTCCACTTT. It yields the protein CASSLYWGQGVGNSPLHF.

This rearrangement joins TRBV5-4 to TRBJ1-1, with 8 bases identical to TRBD1. Germline CDR1 is SGHNT and CDR2 is YYREEE (reference sequence). V trimming: 4 bases; J trimming: 5 bases; junction bases outside the gene matches: 1. This CDR3 is 12 amino acids long. This CDR3 reads CASSNRGTEAFF. In DNA, the CDR3 is TGTGCCAGCAGCAACAGGGGGACTGAAGCTTTCTTT.

This chain joins TRBV19 and TRBJ1-1, with a weak D call TRBD1 (5 bases). This CDR3 has 10 residues. The germline V gene has CDR1 LNHDA and CDR2 SQIVND (reference sequence). The V end lost 11 bases, the J end lost 5 bases, and 9 bases lay between the germline ends. The CDR3 DNA sequence: TGTGCCGTTGGGGGGACTGAAGCTTTCTTT. This sequence encodes CAVGGTEAFF.

The rearrangement uses TRBV6-4 and TRBJ2-6, with TRBD2 matching over 10 bases. Trimming cost V 3 bases and J 0 bases; bases outside gene matches: 2. There are 17 residues in the CDR3. Germline loops: CDR1 MRHNA, CDR2 SNTAGT. CDR3 region: CASSEIAGGSGANVLTF. The CDR3 nucleotides read TGTGCCAGCAGTGAGATAGCGGGGGGCTCTGGGGCCAACGTCCTGACTTTC.

The chain carries TRBV2 and TRBJ1-3; the D gene is possibly TRBD1 (5 bases). Germline assignment: CDR1 SNHLY and CDR2 FYNNEI. CDR3 size: 15 residues. Trimming left V 6 bases short and J 9 bases short, with 21 bases between. CDR3 nucleotides: TGTGCCAGCAGAATATTATTGGGGCCACGGAGCACCATATATTTT. This gives the protein CASRILLGPRSTIYF.

V is TRBV19 and J is TRBJ2-2, with D maybe TRBD2 (6 bases). Trimming stripped 9 bases from V and 5 bases from J, with 13 bases between. There are 13 residues in the CDR3. Germline V gene lookup returns CDR1 LNHDA and CDR2 SQIVND (reference sequence). Here the CDR3 reads CASKTGATGELFF. CDR3 nucleotide sequence: TGTGCCAGCAAAACGGGAGCTACCGGGGAGCTGTTTTTT.

The V and J genes are TRBV19 and TRBJ1-1; the D gene is possibly TRBD1 (6 bases). Trimming removed 8 bases from V and 8 bases from J, with 15 bases in between. The V gene's germline CDR1 is LNHDA and CDR2 SQIVND (reference sequence). The CDR3 is 12 residues long. CDR3 in amino acids: CASPGEGREAFF. CDR3 sequence (DNA): TGTGCCAGTCCAGGGGAGGGAAGGGAAGCTTTCTTT.

The V gene is TRBV12-2, the J gene TRBJ1-1. TRBV12-2 is shown as a pseudogene. The CDR3 is made up of 16 amino acids. CDR3 coding DNA: TGTGCAAGTCGCTTGGACCGATCTGGGCTGAACACTGAAGCTTTCTTT. Amino acid sequence: CASRLDRSGLNTEAFF.

The chain has TRBV5-1 and TRBJ2-5, with unresolved D. V shed 4 bases and J shed 2 bases, with 9 bases lying between them. Germline V lookup: CDR1 SGHRS, CDR2 YFSETQ. The CDR3 runs 13 residues. In DNA form, the CDR3 reads TGCGCCAGCAGCCCGACCGTGCAAGAGACCCAGTACTTC. Its translation: CASSPTVQETQYF.